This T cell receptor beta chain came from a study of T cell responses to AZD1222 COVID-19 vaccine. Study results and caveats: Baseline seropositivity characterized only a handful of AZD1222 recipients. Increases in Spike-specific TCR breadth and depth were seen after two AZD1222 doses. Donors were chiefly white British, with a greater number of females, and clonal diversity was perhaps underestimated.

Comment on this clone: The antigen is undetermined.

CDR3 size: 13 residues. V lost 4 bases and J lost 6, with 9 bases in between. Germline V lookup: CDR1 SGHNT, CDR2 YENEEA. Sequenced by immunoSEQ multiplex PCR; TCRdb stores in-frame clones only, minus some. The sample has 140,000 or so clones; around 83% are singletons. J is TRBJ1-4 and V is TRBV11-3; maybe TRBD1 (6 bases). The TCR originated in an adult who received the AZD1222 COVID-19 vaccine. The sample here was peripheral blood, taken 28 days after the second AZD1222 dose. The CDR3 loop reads CASSWDIDEKLFF. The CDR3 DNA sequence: TGTGCCAGCAGCTGGGACATAGATGAAAAACTGTTTTTT.